The 11 T cell receptor beta chains presented below share a single source sample, sequenced in a study of response to subunit inactivated influenza vaccine. MiXCR was run by TCRdb on the RT-PCR reads, yielding one entry per CDR3 protein. The repertoire consists of approximately 530,000 distinct CDR3 sequences, with around 8% occurring once and the leading ten covering 10% to 15%. The input for sequencing was PBMCs from blood, taken approximately 25 months after vaccination. The receptors come from a man aged 50 to 75 who received an inactivated influenza vaccine.

The rearrangement joins TRBV28 to TRBJ1-2; D is ambiguous. The CDR3 extends over 16 amino acids. Trimming cost V 7 bases and J 4 bases, with 22 bases left between them. CDR1 and CDR2 (germline): MDHEN, SYDVKM. CDR3 loop: CASKETGPRRRYGYTF. The CDR3 DNA sequence: TGTGCCAGCAAAGAGACGGGCCCTCGGCGTCGCTATGGCTACACCTTC.

There are many counts of this clonotype. This chain joins TRBV4-1 and TRBJ1-2; D unclear. Trimming stripped 4 bases from V and 5 bases from J, with 8 bases between. This CDR3 spans 12 amino acids. CDR1 is MGHRA, CDR2 YSYEKL, per germline. Here the CDR3 reads CASSLGEYGYTF. The CDR3, as DNA: TGCGCCAGCAGCCTCGGGGAGTATGGCTACACCTTC.

This clonotype appeared a few times. V and J are TRBV6-1 and TRBJ2-7; D perhaps matches TRBD1 (6 bases). Germline CDR1 reads MNHNS; CDR2 reads SASEGT. Trimming stripped 4 bases from V and 4 bases from J, with 11 bases between. The CDR3 runs to 13 residues. The CDR3 sequence: CASSADRRYEQYF. The CDR3, as DNA: TGTGCCAGCAGTGCCGACAGGAGATACGAGCAGTACTTC.

DNA for the CDR3: TGTGCCAGCAGCTTACCGGGGCCCCTCTACGAGCAGTACTTC. Translating it yields CASSLPGPLYEQYF. The V call is TRBV7-9, the J call TRBJ2-7, with D perhaps being TRBD1 or TRBD2 (5 bases each). Germline V gene sequence: CDR1 SEHNR, CDR2 FQNEAQ (reference sequence). The CDR3 runs to 14 residues. Trimming pared 2 bases from V and 3 bases from J, leaving 11 bases between.

The chain uses TRBV10-3 and TRBJ2-7; maybe TRBD1 (6 bases). The germline V gene encodes CDR1 ENHRY and CDR2 SYGVKD. V was trimmed by 3 bases and J by 2 bases, leaving 8 bases between them. The CDR3 is made up of 13 amino acids. This chain's CDR3 is CAISDQGTYEQYF. The CDR3 nucleotides read TGTGCCATCAGTGATCAGGGGACCTACGAGCAGTACTTC.

Concerning this clonotype: Its ends do not fully match the called genes, so a read error is possible. The chain joins TRBV15 to TRBJ1-2, with TRBD1 matching over 7 bases. There are 15 residues in the CDR3. Germline-derived CDR1 and CDR2 are LNHNV and YYDKDF (reference sequence). The CDR3 spells CATSIDRAVNYGYIF. The CDR3 DNA sequence: TGTGCCACCAGCATCGACAGGGCCGTTAACTATGGCTACATCTTC.

V usage is TRBV20-1 and J usage is TRBJ2-1; the match to TRBD2 covers 11 bases. The CDR3 covers 15 residues. Trimming removed 1 base from V and 8 bases from J; junction bases left unmatched: 7. Germline V gives CDR1 DFQATT, CDR2 SNEGSKA (reference sequence). The CDR3 DNA follows: TGCAGTGCTAGAGGTACTAGCGGGAGAGGTCATGAGCAGTTCTTC. Translated, it gives CSARGTSGRGHEQFF.

This clonotype was counted many times. The rearrangement links TRBV7-8 to TRBJ2-7; no clear D. The CDR3 sequence is 12 residues long. CDR1 is SGHVS and CDR2 is FQNEAQ in the germline V gene. V gave up 3 bases and J gave up 2 bases, with 5 bases separating them. CDR3: CASSFSPYEQYF. In DNA, the CDR3 is TGTGCCAGCAGCTTCTCCCCCTACGAGCAGTACTTC.

The chain employs TRBV7-9 and TRBJ2-3; D gene uncertain. CDR3 length: 17 residues. Germline CDR1 is SEHNR and CDR2 is FQNEAQ (reference sequence). V lost 2 bases to trimming and J lost 1 base, with 16 bases between them. The CDR3 sequence is CASSLFLSYDRTDTQYF. The CDR3 nucleotides read TGTGCCAGCAGCTTATTCTTGTCATACGATCGCACAGATACGCAGTATTTT.

This clonotype appeared a few times. The chain employs TRBV29-1 and TRBJ2-5; D is uncertain. Trimming pared 8 bases from V and 5 bases from J, leaving 15 bases between. This CDR3 is 12 amino acids long. CDR1 is SQVTM, CDR2 ANQGSEA, per germline. As DNA, the CDR3 is TGCAGCTCATCCGGTCAGAGCGAGACCCAGTACTTC. This translates into CSSSGQSETQYF. Complete variable domain (other parts from reference TRBV29-1 and TRBJ2-5): SAVISQKPSRDICQRGTSLTIQCQVDSQVTMMFWYRQQPGQSLTLIATANQGSEATYESGFVIDKFPISRPNLTFSTLTVSNMSPEDSSIYLCSSSGQSETQYFGPGTRLLVL.

As regards this clonotype: This may be a read error, as it is one base from a much larger clone. J is TRBJ1-3 and V is TRBV7-2; unclear D gene. From germline, CDR1 is SGHTA and CDR2 FQGNSA. This CDR3 is built from 13 residues. The CDR3 sequence is CASSLLAGNTINF. In DNA form, the CDR3 reads TGTGCCAGCAGCTTATTAGCTGGAAACACCATAAATTTT.